This T cell receptor (beta chain) was sequenced during a study of cytomegalovirus exposure and HLA in healthy donors. Primers: 60 Vbeta forward and 13 Jbeta reverse. Repertoires were generated with immunoSEQ multiplex PCR, while TCRdb's copy carries only in-frame clones and drops some. The sample shows about 120,000 clones, 70% to 85% of them seen only once. The J segment lost 0 bases and the V segment lost 4 bases, leaving 4 bases of the junction unmatched. The germline V gene encodes CDR1 SGHTS and CDR2 YDEGEE. The length of the CDR3 is 15 residues. The specimen sequenced was PBMCs. The origin of this receptor is a man aged 50 to 60 in good health and CMV-seropositive. This rearrangement joins TRBV5-8 to TRBJ1-5; TRBD1 matches 7 bases. As DNA, the CDR3 is TGTGCCAGCAGCACCGGACAGGATAGCAATCAGCCCCAGCATTTT. Translation: CASSTGQDSNQPQHF.